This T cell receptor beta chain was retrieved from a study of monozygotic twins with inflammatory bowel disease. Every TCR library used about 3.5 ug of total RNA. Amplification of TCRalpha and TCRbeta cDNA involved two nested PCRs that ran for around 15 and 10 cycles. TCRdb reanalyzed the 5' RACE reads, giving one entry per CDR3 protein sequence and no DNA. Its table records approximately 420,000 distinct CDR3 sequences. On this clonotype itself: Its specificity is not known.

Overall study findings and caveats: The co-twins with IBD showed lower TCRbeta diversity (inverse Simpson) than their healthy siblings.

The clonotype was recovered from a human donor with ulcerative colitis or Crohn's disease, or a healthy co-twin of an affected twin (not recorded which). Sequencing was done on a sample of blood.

CDR3 protein: CASSLEVGGAGIQYF. J is TRBJ2-4 and V is TRBV5-1. The CDR3 is made up of 15 amino acids. In germline, CDR1 is SGHRS, CDR2 YFSETQ.